Below, 13 T cell receptor beta chains from the same sample are listed, as sequenced in a study of cytomegalovirus exposure and HLA in healthy donors. The PCR made use of 60 Vbeta and 13 Jbeta primers. Clones were read by immunoSEQ multiplex PCR, and TCRdb kept only the in-frame ones, dropping some. Among 90,000 to 150,000 clones listed, 65% to 80% were seen once. The source material was PBMCs. These receptors all stem from a female donor in good health and CMV-seronegative.

The chain links TRBV5-4 to TRBJ2-2, with 8 bases lining up with TRBD2. Germline trimming cut 0 bases from V and 4 bases from J; bases unmatched to any gene: 8. Germline CDR1 reads SGHNT; CDR2 reads YYREEE (reference sequence). This CDR3 comprises 17 residues. CDR3 sequence: CASSLGGGFFGTGELFF. The CDR3, as DNA: TGTGCCAGCAGCTTGGGCGGGGGGTTTTTTGGCACCGGGGAGCTGTTTTTT.

J is TRBJ1-2 and V is TRBV30; tentatively, D is TRBD1 (5 bases). CDR1 is GTSNPN, CDR2 SVGIG, per germline (reference sequence). The CDR3 is 13 amino acids. V shed 8 bases and J shed 8 bases, with 21 bases lying between them. The DNA of the CDR3 is TGTGCCGGAGAGGTCCTTAGGGGCGCAGGCTACACCTTC. It translates to CAGEVLRGAGYTF.

The chain recombines TRBV7-3 with TRBJ2-5; 7 bases map to TRBD2. V shed 5 bases, J shed 4 bases, and the junction held 13 bases outside the gene matches. CDR1 and CDR2 (germline): SGHTA, FQGTGA. CDR3 length equals 16 residues. The CDR3 DNA is TGTGCCAGCAGCAGGTTTGGCTTGGCTAGCGGAGAGACCCAGTACTTC. It specifies CASSRFGLASGETQYF.

The sample holds a few counts of this clone. V gene TRBV4-3 combines with J gene TRBJ2-7, with D unclear. This CDR3 has 12 amino acids. Germline CDR1 LGHNA, CDR2 YSLEER. V lost 4 bases to trimming and J lost 6 bases, with 10 bases between them. Written as DNA, the CDR3 is TGCGCCAGCAGCCTCCCTGGCCGCGAGCAGTACTTC. It yields the protein CASSLPGREQYF.

This clone has only one observation. The chain employs TRBV11-3 and TRBJ2-7; TRBD2 might be the D (5 bases). V lost 0 bases, J lost 2 bases, and 14 bases lay in between. CDR1 is SGHNT and CDR2 is YENEEA in the germline V gene. The CDR3 is 16 amino acids. CDR3 DNA: TGTGCCAGCAGCTTAGAAATGGTAGCGAGGGCCTACGAGCAGTACTTC. This codes for CASSLEMVARAYEQYF. Based on the CDR3 plus reference TRBV11-3 and TRBJ2-7, the full variable domain is EAGVVQSPRYKIIEKKQPVAFWCNPISGHNTLYWYLQNLGQGPELLIRYENEEAVDDSQLPKDRFSAERLKGVDSTLKIQPAELGDSAVYLCASSLEMVARAYEQYFGPGTRLTVT.

The CDR3 bases are TGTGCCAGCTCACCACCCGTAGCAATTCAGAAAGATACGCAGTATTTT. It codes for CASSPPVAIQKDTQYF. The chain links TRBV18 to TRBJ2-3; D is ambiguous. The ends were cut back, 0 bases at V and 5 bases at J, with 15 bases in the middle. The CDR3 has 16 amino acids. Per germline, CDR1 KGHSH and CDR2 LQKENI.

V usage is TRBV2 and J usage is TRBJ2-1, with TRBD2 matching over 10 bases. The CDR3 sequence is 14 residues long. V shed 7 bases, J shed 7 bases, and the junction held 7 bases outside the gene matches. Germline CDR1 and CDR2: SNHLY and FYNNEI. CDR3 protein: CASTASGGWNEQFF. The CDR3 bases are TGTGCCAGCACGGCTAGCGGGGGTTGGAATGAGCAGTTCTTC.

This chain joins TRBV27 and TRBJ2-3; D might be TRBD1 (7 bases). The CDR3 loop spans 16 amino acids. V was pared by 5 bases and J by 0 bases, with 15 bases between. In germline, CDR1 is MNHEY, CDR2 SMNVEV (reference sequence). For the CDR3, the DNA is TGTGCCAGCAGTGGGGGGACAGCGGTTAGCACAGATACGCAGTATTTT. Its protein product is CASSGGTAVSTDTQYF.

The chain is built from TRBV7-6 and TRBJ2-7; D possibly corresponds to TRBD2 (5 bases). The V gene lost 5 bases and the J gene lost 1 base, with 12 bases spanning the gap. Germline values: CDR1 SGHVS, CDR2 FNYEAQ. This CDR3 is 14 amino acids long. In DNA, the CDR3 is TGTGCCAGCAGCCAAAGGACGGGATCCTACGAGCAGTACTTC. Protein: CASSQRTGSYEQYF.

This clone was counted only a few times. This rearrangement joins TRBV5-1 to TRBJ1-1, with 8 bases lining up with TRBD1. CDR3 length equals 15 residues. V trimming: 4 bases; J trimming: 1 base; junction bases outside the gene matches: 6. In germline, CDR1 is SGHRS, CDR2 YFSETQ. The CDR3 DNA follows: TGCGCCAGCAGCGCGCTCGGACAGGGGAACACTGAAGCTTTCTTT. The encoded protein is CASSALGQGNTEAFF.

The chain couples TRBV30 to TRBJ1-2; D is unresolved. The CDR3 is 8 residues long. Germline values: CDR1 GTSNPN, CDR2 SVGIG (reference sequence). CDR3 in DNA: TGTGCTTCCGGGGGCTACACCTTC. Amino acids: CASGGYTF.

This chain connects TRBV7-6 to TRBJ2-1; 8 nucleotides agree with TRBD2. The J segment lost 8 bases and the V segment lost 0 bases, leaving 9 bases of the junction unmatched. The germline CDR1 and CDR2 sequences are SGHVS and FNYEAQ. The CDR3 spans 16 residues. The CDR3 here is CASSLAGIAGIDEQFF. Written as DNA, the CDR3 is TGTGCCAGCAGCTTAGCGGGGATAGCGGGGATAGATGAGCAGTTCTTC.

The chain employs TRBV7-2 and TRBJ2-3, with 7 bases aligning to TRBD2. Losses at the gene ends were 3 bases for V and 0 bases for J; bases not matched to a gene: 3. This CDR3 comprises 15 residues. Germline CDR1 is SGHTA and CDR2 is FQGNSA. CDR3 DNA sequence: TGTGCCAGCAGCTTTTATAGCGGGAGCACAGATACGCAGTATTTT. This sequence encodes CASSFYSGSTDTQYF.